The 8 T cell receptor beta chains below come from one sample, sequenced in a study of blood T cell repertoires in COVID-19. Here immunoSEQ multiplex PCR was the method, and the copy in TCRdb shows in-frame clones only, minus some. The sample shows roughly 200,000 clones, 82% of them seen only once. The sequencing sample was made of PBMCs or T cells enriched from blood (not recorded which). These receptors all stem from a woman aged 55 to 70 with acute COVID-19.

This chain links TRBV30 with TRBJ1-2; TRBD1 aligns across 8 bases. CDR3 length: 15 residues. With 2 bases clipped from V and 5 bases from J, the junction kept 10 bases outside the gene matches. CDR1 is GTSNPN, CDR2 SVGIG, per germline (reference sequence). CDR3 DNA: TGTGCCTGGAGTCCTTGGGACAGGAGAGTTTATGGCTACACCTTC. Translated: CAWSPWDRRVYGYTF.

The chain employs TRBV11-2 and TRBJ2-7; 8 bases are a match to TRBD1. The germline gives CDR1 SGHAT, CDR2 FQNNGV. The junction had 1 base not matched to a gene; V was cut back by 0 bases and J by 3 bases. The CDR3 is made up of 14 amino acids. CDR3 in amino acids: CASSLDDRGYEQYF. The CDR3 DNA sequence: TGTGCCAGCAGCTTAGACGACAGGGGCTACGAGCAGTACTTC.

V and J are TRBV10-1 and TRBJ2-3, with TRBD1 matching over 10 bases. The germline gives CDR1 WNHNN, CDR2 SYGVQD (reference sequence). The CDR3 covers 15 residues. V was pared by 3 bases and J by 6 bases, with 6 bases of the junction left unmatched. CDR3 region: CASSDRDRGVDTQYF. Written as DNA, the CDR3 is TGCGCCAGCAGTGACCGGGACAGGGGTGTGGATACGCAGTATTTT.

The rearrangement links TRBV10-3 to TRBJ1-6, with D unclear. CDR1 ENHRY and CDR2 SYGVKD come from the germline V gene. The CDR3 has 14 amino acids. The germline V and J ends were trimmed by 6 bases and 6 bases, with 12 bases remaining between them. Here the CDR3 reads CAISVTELNSPLHF. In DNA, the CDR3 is TGTGCCATCAGCGTGACGGAGCTTAATTCACCCCTCCACTTT.

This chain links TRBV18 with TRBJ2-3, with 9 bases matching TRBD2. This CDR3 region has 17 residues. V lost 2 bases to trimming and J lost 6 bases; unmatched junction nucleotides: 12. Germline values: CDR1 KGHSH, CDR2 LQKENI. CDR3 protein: CASSPGLAGRQPDTQYF. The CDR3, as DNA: TGTGCCAGCTCACCAGGGCTAGCGGGGCGACAGCCTGATACGCAGTATTTT.

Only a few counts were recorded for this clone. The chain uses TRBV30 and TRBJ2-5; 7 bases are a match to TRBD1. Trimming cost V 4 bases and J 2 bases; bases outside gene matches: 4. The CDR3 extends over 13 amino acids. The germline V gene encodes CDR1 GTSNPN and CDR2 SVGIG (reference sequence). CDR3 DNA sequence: TGTGCCTGGACGACAGGGCTACAAGAGACCCAGTACTTC. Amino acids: CAWTTGLQETQYF.

The CDR3 bases are TGCGCCAGCAGCGGGCGAAACAGGGTGTATGGCTACACCTTC. Its translation: CASSGRNRVYGYTF. The chain uses TRBV5-1 and TRBJ1-2; perhaps TRBD1 as D (6 bases). The CDR3 extends over 14 amino acids. Per the germline V gene, CDR1 is SGHRS and CDR2 is YFSETQ. The germline V and J ends were trimmed by 4 bases and 5 bases, with 15 bases remaining between them.

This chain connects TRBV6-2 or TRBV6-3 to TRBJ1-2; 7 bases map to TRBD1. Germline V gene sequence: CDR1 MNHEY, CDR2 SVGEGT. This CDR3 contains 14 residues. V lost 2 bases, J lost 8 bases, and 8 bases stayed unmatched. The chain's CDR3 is CASSYGQVGLGYTF. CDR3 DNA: TGTGCCAGCAGTTACGGACAGGTCGGATTAGGCTACACCTTC.